What follows are 21 T cell receptor beta chains derived from one specimen sequenced in a study of Graves' ophthalmopathy and Graves' hyperthyroidism. CDR3 regions of TCR beta were amplified from RNA transcripts. A first-round RT-PCR used HTBI primers, followed by a second-round multiplex PCR. TCRdb independently ran MiXCR on the multiplex PCR reads; one entry per CDR3 protein. The repertoire holds a few hundred thousand distinct CDR3 sequences, with roughly 21% as singletons. Material: peripheral blood. These receptors came from a woman aged 45-65 years with Graves' ophthalmopathy.

This clonotype was seen ten or more times. This sequence joins TRBV2 and TRBJ2-5, with D uncertain. Trimming stripped 6 bases from V and 3 bases from J, with 11 bases between. Germline V gene data show CDR1 as SNHLY and CDR2 as FYNNEI. This CDR3 has 13 residues. The CDR3 loop is CASSQDLKETQYF. CDR3 DNA sequence: TGTGCCAGCAGCCAGGACCTCAAAGAGACCCAGTACTTC.

Ten or more counts support this clonotype. J is TRBJ2-5 and V is TRBV6-1; D unresolved. The CDR3 is 12 residues long. Germline V gene lookup returns CDR1 MNHNS and CDR2 SASEGT. Trimming pared 11 bases from V and 7 bases from J, leaving 17 bases between. The CDR3 region is CAGVGLYATQYF. CDR3 DNA sequence: TGTGCCGGCGTCGGGTTGTACGCGACCCAGTACTTC.

In its sample, this clonotype was seen a few times. The rearrangement links TRBV10-2 to TRBJ1-2, with 7 bases fitting TRBD1. Germline values: CDR1 WSHSY, CDR2 SAAADI. Losses at the gene ends were 9 bases for V and 2 bases for J; bases not matched to a gene: 3. The CDR3 spans 12 residues. The CDR3 bases are TGCGCCAGTGCGACAGGGAACTATGGCTACACCTTC. This codes for CASATGNYGYTF.

Ten or more counts support this clonotype. Here the CDR3 reads CASSSFDRGNTKYF. In DNA form, the CDR3 reads TGTGCCAGCAGTTCCTTCGACAGGGGGAATACCAAGTACTTC. The rearrangement uses TRBV6-2 or TRBV6-3 and TRBJ2-7; 9 bases agree with TRBD1. In germline, CDR1 is MNHEY, CDR2 SVGEGT. There are 14 residues in the CDR3. The ends lost 4 bases at V and 11 bases at J; junction bases unmatched: 12.

Ten or more counts support this clonotype. This rearrangement joins TRBV7-8 to TRBJ2-2, with D unclear. This CDR3 has 15 residues. Trimming took 8 bases from V and 0 from J, leaving 13 bases between them. Germline CDR1 SGHVS, CDR2 FQNEAQ. As DNA, the CDR3 is TGTGCCAGCCGGCTAGTCCCCGCGAACACCGGGGAGCTGTTTTTT. This codes for CASRLVPANTGELFF.

In its sample, this clonotype was seen many times. As DNA, the CDR3 is TGTGCCAGCGCGGCGTGGTTGGAAGCAGATACGCAGTATTTT. This gives the protein CASAAWLEADTQYF. The V gene is TRBV6-1, the J gene TRBJ2-3; D ambiguous. Germline V CDR1 and CDR2: MNHNS, SASEGT. V gave up 8 bases and J gave up 4 bases, with 16 bases separating them. CDR3 size: 14 residues.

Many counts were recorded for this clonotype. The chain uses TRBV2 and TRBJ1-2, with 12 bases identical to TRBD1. Trimming took 4 bases from V and 8 from J; bases not matched to a gene: 5. From germline, CDR1 is SNHLY and CDR2 FYNNEI. CDR3 size: 14 residues. The CDR3 DNA reads as TGTGCCAGCAGTGCGGGACAGGGGGCGCGAGGCTACACCTTC. Amino acids: CASSAGQGARGYTF.

This clonotype was detected ten times or more. The chain employs TRBV2 and TRBJ2-7; D remains unclear. The V end lost 6 bases, the J end lost 4 bases, and 13 bases lay between the germline ends. This CDR3 is built from 13 residues. CDR1 and CDR2 (germline): SNHLY, FYNNEI. CDR3 nucleotide sequence: TGTGCCAGCAGGCTGTCCCTACCTTACGAGCAGTACTTC. Protein sequence: CASRLSLPYEQYF.

This clonotype has at least ten counts. This chain links TRBV20-1 with TRBJ1-3, with a weak D call TRBD1 (5 bases). Trimming removed 0 bases from V and 0 bases from J, with 9 bases in between. Germline assignment: CDR1 DFQATT and CDR2 SNEGSKA (reference sequence). There are 15 residues in the CDR3. The chain's CDR3 is CSARESRDSGNTIYF. In nucleotides, the CDR3 is TGCAGTGCTAGAGAAAGCAGGGACTCTGGAAACACCATATATTTT.

The table lists this clonotype with many counts. At one of its ends the junction is not consistent with the germline gene, which may arise from a read error. This chain links TRBV6-1 with TRBJ1-1; 9 bases are a match to TRBD1. The CDR3 covers 14 residues. Germline assignment: CDR1 MNHNS and CDR2 SASEGT. CDR3 DNA: TGTGCCAGCAGTGGTGGGACAGGGTTCACTGAAGCTTCCTTT. This sequence encodes CASSGGTGFTEASF.

The chain employs TRBV18 and TRBJ2-5; perhaps TRBD1 as D (6 bases). CDR1 and CDR2 (germline): KGHSH, LQKENI. There are 15 residues in the CDR3. The ends were cut back, 0 bases at V and 0 bases at J, with 8 bases in the middle. The CDR3 spells CASSPPGGYQETQYF. The CDR3 DNA follows: TGTGCCAGCTCACCACCAGGGGGATACCAAGAGACCCAGTACTTC.

J is TRBJ1-2 and V is TRBV11-1; 11 bases align to TRBD1. This CDR3 has 17 amino acids. Losses at the gene ends were 3 bases for V and 3 bases for J; bases not matched to a gene: 9. Germline V CDR1 and CDR2: SGHAT, FQDESV (reference sequence). CDR3 residues: CASSLTRDRGRDYGYTF. CDR3 in DNA: TGTGCCAGCAGCTTGACCCGGGACAGGGGGAGGGACTATGGCTACACCTTC.

This clonotype was recorded at least ten times. The chain combines TRBV20-1 with TRBJ2-1; 12 nucleotides agree with TRBD2. The CDR3 extends over 15 amino acids. Trimming took 2 bases from V and 10 from J; bases not matched to a gene: 9. Germline CDR1 reads DFQATT; CDR2 reads SNEGSKA (reference sequence). DNA for the CDR3: TGCAGTGCTAGACGCCCTGGACTAGCGGGATCCGAGCAGTTCTTC. This translates into CSARRPGLAGSEQFF.

This clonotype showed up many times. One end of the junction varies from germline; a read error may be responsible. The rearrangement uses TRBV28 and TRBJ1-2; weak D call: TRBD1 (6 bases). Germline V gene data show CDR1 as MDHEN and CDR2 as SYDVKM. This CDR3 spans 13 amino acids. CDR3 protein: CASGLGQGYGYTF. The CDR3 nucleotides read TGTGCCAGCGGTTTGGGACAAGGCTATGGCTACACCTTC.

This clonotype was detected a few times. V usage is TRBV3-1 and J usage is TRBJ1-6, with D unclear. The ends were cut back, 0 bases at V and 8 bases at J, with 8 bases in the middle. This CDR3 comprises 14 residues. Germline V gene sequence: CDR1 LGHDT, CDR2 YNNKEL (reference sequence). For the CDR3, the DNA is TGTGCCAGCAGCCAAGAGAACGGGCATTCACCCCTCCACTTT. Its protein product is CASSQENGHSPLHF.

The genes are TRBV15 and TRBJ2-2; 9 nucleotides agree with TRBD1. Germline V gives CDR1 LNHNV, CDR2 YYDKDF (reference sequence). Trimming took 0 bases from V and 7 from J; bases not matched to a gene: 6. The CDR3 covers 16 residues. The CDR3 loop is CATSREPTGGGGELFF. The CDR3 bases are TGTGCCACCAGCAGAGAACCTACAGGGGGCGGCGGGGAGCTGTTTTTT.

V is TRBV9 and J is TRBJ2-7; D remains ambiguous. V was clipped by 0 bases and J by 7 bases, with 11 bases between them. Germline V gene sequence: CDR1 SGDLS, CDR2 YYNGEE. This CDR3 is built from 13 residues. The CDR3 DNA is TGTGCCAGCAGCGTAGCCCGCCTGGGGGAGCAGTACTTC. Translation: CASSVARLGEQYF.

This clonotype was detected many times. The V call is TRBV28, the J call TRBJ2-7, with 7 positions matching TRBD2. The CDR3 loop spans 16 amino acids. With V trimmed by 3 bases and J by 1 base, 9 bases remained unmatched. Germline V lookup: CDR1 MDHEN, CDR2 SYDVKM. The CDR3 DNA reads as TGTGCCAGCAGTTTCCACCTAGCGGACCTATCCTACGAGCAGTACTTC. Protein: CASSFHLADLSYEQYF. Looking up the rest from reference TRBV28 and TRBJ2-7 gives the full variable domain: DVKVTQSSRYLVKRTGEKVFLECVQDMDHENMFWYRQDPGLGLRLIYFSYDVKMKEKGDIPEGYSVSREKKERFSLILESASTNQTSMYLCASSFHLADLSYEQYFGPGTRLTVT.

Concerning this clonotype: A much larger clone differs from this one at a single base, so this may be a read error. The chain has TRBV24-1 and TRBJ1-1, with 7 bases identical to TRBD1. CDR3 length equals 11 residues. Germline V gene lookup returns CDR1 KGHDR and CDR2 SFDVKD. The CDR3 DNA sequence: TGTGCCACCAGTGACACAGGGGCCGCTTCCTTT. Residues: CATSDTGAASF.

This clonotype was found many times. CDR3 nucleotide sequence: TGTGCCTGGAGGGGGACTAGCGCCGGGGAGCTGTTTTTT. This translates into CAWRGTSAGELFF. The chain joins TRBV30 to TRBJ2-2, with 10 positions matching TRBD2. The trim removed 3 bases at V and 6 bases at J, leaving 1 base unmatched. CDR1 is GTSNPN and CDR2 is SVGIG in the germline V gene (reference sequence). This CDR3 region has 13 residues. The full variable domain, rest sourced from reference TRBV30 and TRBJ2-2, is SQTIHQWPATLVQPVGSPLSLECTVEGTSNPNLYWYRQAAGRGLQLLFYSVGIGQISSEVPQNLSASRPQDRQFILSSKKLLLSDSGFYLCAWRGTSAGELFFGEGSRLTVL.

This clonotype was seen many times. The chain has TRBV2 and TRBJ2-3; no firm D call. Per the germline V gene, CDR1 is SNHLY and CDR2 is FYNNEI. This CDR3 has 13 residues. V gave up 3 bases and J gave up 2 bases, with 6 bases separating them. CDR3 coding DNA: TGTGCCAGCAGTGATGCGGACACAGATACGCAGTATTTT. Protein sequence: CASSDADTDTQYF.